This T cell receptor (beta chain) was recovered during a study of regulatory T cells in long-lasting Graves disease. The CDR3 runs to 13 residues. V lost 5 bases and J lost 4, with 11 bases in between. Germline values: CDR1 SEHNR, CDR2 FQNEAQ (reference sequence). Time point here: persistent/refractory GD, antithyroid drugs over 5 years with positive TRAb. Isolated PBMC RNA provided the starting material for the TCR library. Investigators prepared the TCR beta libraries by applying iRepertoire HTBI primers and Arm-PCR of CDR3 regions. TCRdb used MiXCR to reprocess the multiplex PCR reads, holding one entry per CDR3 protein. The sample yields hundreds of thousands of distinct CDR3 sequences, 22% seen once.

The sequenced sample was peripheral blood mononuclear cells (PBMCs), obtained when the disease was refractory, from a patient treated with antithyroid drugs. The chain has TRBV7-9 and TRBJ1-1; D is possibly TRBD1 (5 bases). This TCR was sampled from a female donor with Graves disease. In DNA, the CDR3 is TGTGCCAGCAGCCTCTTGCAGGGCACTGAAGCTTTCTTT. It translates to CASSLLQGTEAFF. The variable domain in full, with the rest retrieved from reference TRBV7-9 and TRBJ1-1, is DTGVSQNPRHKITKRGQNVTFRCDPISEHNRLYWYRQTLGQGPEFLTYFQNEAQLEKSRLLSDRFSAERPKGSFSTLEIQRTEQGDSAMYLCASSLLQGTEAFFGQGTRLTVV.